These 2 T cell receptor beta chains were all obtained from the same sample, sequenced in a study of cytomegalovirus exposure and HLA in healthy donors. 13 Jbeta primers and 60 Vbeta primers were used for the PCR. Method: immunoSEQ multiplex PCR; TCRdb's copy keeps in-frame clones and lacks some. The sample consists of roughly 73,000 clones, roughly 84% of them appearing once. The sample was PBMCs. The receptors shown here come from a woman aged 45 to 65 in good health and CMV-seronegative.

The chain employs TRBV6-5 and TRBJ2-2; maybe TRBD1 (5 bases). V lost 3 bases and J lost 1, with 12 bases in between. CDR1 and CDR2 (germline): MNHEY, SVGAGI. This CDR3 has 16 amino acids. CDR3 coding DNA: TGTGCCAGCAGTTATTCCAGGGATTTGAACACCGGGGAGCTGTTTTTT. This encodes CASSYSRDLNTGELFF.

The rearrangement links TRBV2 to TRBJ1-5; D call uncertain. The CDR3 consists of 15 residues. V shed 7 bases and J shed 2 bases, with 15 bases lying between them. Germline CDR1 reads SNHLY; CDR2 reads FYNNEI. CDR3 sequence reads: CASTKNMAGNQPQHF. In nucleotides, the CDR3 is TGTGCCAGCACCAAGAACATGGCCGGCAATCAGCCCCAGCATTTT.